The 2 T cell receptor beta chains below were found in one sample sequenced in a study of vaccination effects on CD4 cells after COVID-19. Profiling relied on immunoSEQ multiplex PCR, and the TCRdb table lists in-frame clones only, not all of them. Of 62,000 or so clones listed, about four fifths are singletons. The antigens for these receptors are not known. With the ViraFEST assay, the study expanded antigen-specific CD4+ T cells using viral peptide pools, then sequenced them. Researchers isolated CD4+ T cells once roughly ten days of culture had elapsed. Among the vaccine recipients, none had a prior SARS-CoV-2 infection, and nucleocapsid antibodies were negative. Here the sequenced sample was CD4+ T cells from PBMCs cultured with SARS-CoV-2 spike peptides, taken before COVID-19 vaccination. Receptors originate from a human donor who received a COVID-19 vaccine.

This clone was detected a few times. J is TRBJ1-2 and V is TRBV7-8; D is unclear. The CDR3 is 14 residues long. Germline CDR1 and CDR2: SGHVS and FQNEAQ. The V gene lost 3 bases and the J gene lost 2 bases, with 10 bases spanning the gap. This CDR3 reads CASSLAGGNYGYTF. The CDR3 nucleotides are TGTGCCAGCAGCTTGGCGGGAGGAAACTATGGCTACACCTTC. The variable domain in full, with the rest retrieved from reference TRBV7-8 and TRBJ1-2, is GAGVSQSPRYKVAKRGQDVALRCDPISGHVSLFWYQQALGQGPEFLTYFQNEAQLDKSGLPSDRFFAERPEGSVSTLKIQRTQQEDSAVYLCASSLAGGNYGYTFGSGTRLTVV.

The chain carries TRBV13 and TRBJ2-1; possibly TRBD1 for D (6 bases). The CDR3 is made up of 13 amino acids. Germline CDR1 and CDR2: PRHDT and FYEKMQ (reference sequence). V was shortened by 8 bases and J by 6 bases, with 14 bases between the two germline ends. CDR3 region: CASRDIGVNEQFF. The CDR3 nucleotides read TGTGCCAGCCGGGACATAGGGGTCAATGAGCAGTTCTTC.